The next 15 T cell receptor beta chains were all read from a single sample in a study of shared clonotypes between healthy human individuals. Terminally differentiated effector memory CD45RA+ cells were left out of the naive CD8 fraction, which was CD45RO-negative and positively selected for CCR7. Data came from immunoSEQ multiplex PCR; TCRdb stores just in-frame clones and leaves some out. The sample consists of about 2.2 million clones, just under 95% of them appearing once. The material sequenced was naive CD8+ T cells from PBMCs. Receptors were obtained from a man younger than 30 in good health. Some clones in this sample may be carry-over from other donors' samples.

The chain recombines TRBV11-3 with TRBJ2-1, with D hard to call. This CDR3 contains 13 residues. Trimming cost V 1 base and J 9 bases, with 10 bases left between them. CDR1 is SGHNT and CDR2 is YENEEA in the germline V gene. CDR3 in amino acids: CASSLASRTEQFF. In DNA, the CDR3 is TGTGCCAGCAGCTTAGCGTCTAGAACTGAGCAGTTCTTC.

V and J are TRBV7-9 and TRBJ1-4; D is possibly TRBD1 (6 bases). V gave up 1 base and J gave up 13 bases, with 10 bases separating them. This CDR3 has 12 residues. CDR1 is SEHNR, CDR2 FQNEAQ, per germline (reference sequence). The CDR3 here is CASSLVEGGLFF. The CDR3 DNA follows: TGTGCCAGCAGCTTAGTCGAAGGGGGACTGTTTTTT.

The chain joins TRBV6-5 to TRBJ2-7, with D uncertain. V gave up 4 bases and J gave up 2 bases, with 12 bases separating them. This CDR3 region has 14 residues. Per the germline V gene, CDR1 is MNHEY and CDR2 is SVGAGI. The DNA of the CDR3 is TGTGCCAGCAGTTTCCTGCCAGGAGCCTACGAGCAGTACTTC. Amino acids: CASSFLPGAYEQYF.

The chain links TRBV28 to TRBJ2-7; D is perhaps TRBD1 (5 bases). Between the trimmed V and J ends, which lost 6 bases and 2 bases, there was a span of 11 bases. Germline V CDR1 and CDR2: MDHEN, SYDVKM. The CDR3 spans 13 residues. The CDR3 DNA reads TGTGCCAGCAGCCACAGGTCCCCCTACGAGCAGTACTTC. Its protein is CASSHRSPYEQYF.

The gene calls are TRBV5-1 and TRBJ2-1, with D possibly TRBD2 on 5 matching bases. The V gene lost 0 bases and the J gene lost 3 bases, with 10 bases spanning the gap. CDR1 and CDR2 from the germline V gene are SGHRS and YFSETQ. The CDR3 length is 15 residues. CDR3 coding DNA: TGCGCCAGCAGCTTGGAGCGCGGGTACTACAATGAGCAGTTCTTC. It translates to CASSLERGYYNEQFF.

V is TRBV6-5 and J is TRBJ1-1; D gene ambiguous. The V gene's germline CDR1 is MNHEY and CDR2 SVGAGI. V was pared by 0 bases and J by 4 bases, with 12 bases between. The CDR3 runs to 15 residues. CDR3 sequence reads: CASSYSLAAPTEAFF. CDR3 coding DNA: TGTGCCAGCAGTTACTCGTTGGCGGCGCCCACTGAAGCTTTCTTT.

This clone was counted a single time. V gene TRBV28 combines with J gene TRBJ1-1; possibly TRBD1 for D (5 bases). There are 15 residues in the CDR3. Looked up from germline, CDR1 is MDHEN and CDR2 is SYDVKM. V was cut by 8 bases and J by 2 bases, with 18 bases left in between. This CDR3 is CASREPGLLNTEAFF. The CDR3 nucleotides read TGTGCCAGCCGAGAGCCAGGGCTATTAAACACTGAAGCTTTCTTT.

V usage is TRBV19 and J usage is TRBJ2-7; D possibly corresponds to TRBD1 (6 bases). The CDR3 extends over 12 amino acids. Germline CDR1 is LNHDA and CDR2 is SQIVND (reference sequence). Trimming cost V 5 bases and J 5 bases, with 10 bases left between them. Here the CDR3 reads CASSGGQHEQYF. The CDR3, as DNA: TGTGCCAGTAGTGGGGGACAACACGAGCAGTACTTC.

The genes are TRBV25-1 and TRBJ2-5, with a possible D match to TRBD1 (6 bases). The CDR3 totals 12 residues. Per the germline V gene, CDR1 is MGHDK and CDR2 is SYGVNS. Trimming took 5 bases from V and 4 from J, leaving 8 bases between them. The CDR3 sequence: CASSRQAETQYF. The CDR3 DNA sequence: TGTGCCAGCAGTCGACAGGCAGAGACCCAGTACTTC.

This chain links TRBV18 with TRBJ2-1, with D tentatively TRBD1 or TRBD2 (5 bases each). Trimming took off 6 bases at V and 7 bases at J, with 22 bases between the two ends. Germline V CDR1 and CDR2: KGHSH, LQKENI. This CDR3 is built from 16 residues. CDR3 sequence reads: CASSLLSLGAENEQFF. The CDR3 DNA reads as TGTGCCAGCTCCCTATTAAGCCTCGGGGCGGAAAATGAGCAGTTCTTC.

On this clone: The sample contains more than one DNA sequence encoding this CDR3. The chain has TRBV19 and TRBJ1-2, with D possibly matching TRBD1 (5 bases). Trimming pared 2 bases from V and 2 bases from J, leaving 6 bases between. Germline CDR1 reads LNHDA; CDR2 reads SQIVND (reference sequence). The CDR3 is 13 residues long. The CDR3 loop is CASSISGNYGYTF. CDR3 nucleotide sequence: TGTGCCAGTAGTATATCAGGGAACTATGGCTACACCTTC.

This chain connects TRBV7-9 to TRBJ1-1, with a weak D call TRBD1 (5 bases). Germline V gene data show CDR1 as SEHNR and CDR2 as FQNEAQ (reference sequence). V lost 1 base and J lost 1, with 10 bases in between. CDR3 size: 15 residues. The CDR3 sequence: CASSLGYGQNTEAFF. The CDR3 DNA reads TGTGCCAGCAGCTTAGGCTATGGACAGAACACTGAAGCTTTCTTT.

This chain uses TRBV28 with TRBJ2-7; D might be TRBD1 (5 bases). Germline values: CDR1 MDHEN, CDR2 SYDVKM. V shed 3 bases and J shed 6 bases, with 18 bases lying between them. There are 15 residues in the CDR3. The CDR3: CASSFTGSPFSEQYF. For the CDR3, the DNA is TGTGCCAGCAGTTTTACAGGTAGCCCCTTTTCCGAGCAGTACTTC. Combining the CDR3 with reference TRBV28 and TRBJ2-7 gives the whole variable domain DVKVTQSSRYLVKRTGEKVFLECVQDMDHENMFWYRQDPGLGLRLIYFSYDVKMKEKGDIPEGYSVSREKKERFSLILESASTNQTSMYLCASSFTGSPFSEQYFGPGTRLTVT.

The rearrangement uses TRBV10-3 and TRBJ2-1, with TRBD1 as a possible D gene (6 bases). The CDR3 loop spans 17 amino acids. Germline V gene lookup returns CDR1 ENHRY and CDR2 SYGVKD. The V end was cut by 10 bases, the J end by 1 base, with 23 bases between. The CDR3 region has the DNA TGTGCCACCCTGGATGAGTGGACAGCCGGATCCTACAATGAGCAGTTCTTC. It is translated as CATLDEWTAGSYNEQFF.

The chain carries TRBV4-3 and TRBJ2-5; D ambiguous. Germline loops: CDR1 LGHNA, CDR2 YSLEER. V was trimmed by 0 bases and J by 0 bases, leaving 11 bases between them. This CDR3 spans 16 amino acids. In DNA, the CDR3 is TGCGCCAGCAGCCAAGATAGGTTCCAGAACCAAGAGACCCAGTACTTC. As protein: CASSQDRFQNQETQYF.